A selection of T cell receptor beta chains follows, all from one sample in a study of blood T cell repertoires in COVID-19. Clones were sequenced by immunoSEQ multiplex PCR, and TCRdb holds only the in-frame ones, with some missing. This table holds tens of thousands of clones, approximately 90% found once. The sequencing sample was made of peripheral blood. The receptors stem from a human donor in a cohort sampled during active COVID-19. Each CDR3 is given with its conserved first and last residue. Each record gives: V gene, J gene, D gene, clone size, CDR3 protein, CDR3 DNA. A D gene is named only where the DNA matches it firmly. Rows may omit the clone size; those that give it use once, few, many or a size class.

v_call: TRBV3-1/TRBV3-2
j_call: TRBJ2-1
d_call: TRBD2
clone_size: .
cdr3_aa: CASSPVAGGNEQFF
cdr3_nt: TGTGCCAGCAGTCCTGTAGCGGGGGGGAATGAGCAGTTCTTC

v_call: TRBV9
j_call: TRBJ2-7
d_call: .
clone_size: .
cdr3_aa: CASSLTPAGYEQYF
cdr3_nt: TGTGCCAGCAGCCTTACGCCCGCGGGTTACGAGCAGTACTTC

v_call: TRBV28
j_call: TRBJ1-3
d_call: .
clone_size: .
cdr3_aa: CASSPRRGASGNTIYF
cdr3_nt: TGTGCCAGCAGCCCCCGGCGGGGAGCCTCTGGAAACACCATATATTTT

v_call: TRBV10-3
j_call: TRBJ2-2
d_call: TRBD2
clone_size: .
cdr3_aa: CAISAGTSGSNTGELFF
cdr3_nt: TGTGCCATCAGCGCCGGGACTAGCGGATCGAACACCGGGGAGCTGTTTTTT

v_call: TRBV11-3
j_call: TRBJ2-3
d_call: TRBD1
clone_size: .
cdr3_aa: CASSGVGQESTDTQYF
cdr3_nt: TGTGCCAGCAGCGGGGTCGGACAGGAGAGCACAGATACGCAGTATTTT

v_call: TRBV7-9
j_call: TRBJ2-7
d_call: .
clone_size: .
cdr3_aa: CASSLWGDVYEQYF
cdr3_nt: TGTGCCAGCAGCTTATGGGGGGACGTATACGAGCAGTACTTC

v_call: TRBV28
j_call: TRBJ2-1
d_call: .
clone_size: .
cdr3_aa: CASSRRSSYNEQFF
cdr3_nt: TGTGCCAGCAGTCGGAGGAGCTCCTACAATGAGCAGTTCTTC

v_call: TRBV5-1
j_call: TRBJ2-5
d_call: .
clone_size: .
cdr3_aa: CASSFALGAEQETQYF
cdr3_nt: TGCGCCAGCAGCTTTGCCCTAGGGGCCGAACAAGAGACCCAGTACTTC

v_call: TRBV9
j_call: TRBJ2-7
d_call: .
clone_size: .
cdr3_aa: CASSVGVSGVFDEQYF
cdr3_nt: TGTGCCAGCAGCGTAGGGGTATCGGGGGTGTTCGACGAGCAGTACTTC

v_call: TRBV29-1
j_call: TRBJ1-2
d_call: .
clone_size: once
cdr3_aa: CSVPRGAFGYGYTF
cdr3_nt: TGCAGCGTCCCGCGGGGGGCATTCGGGTATGGCTACACCTTC

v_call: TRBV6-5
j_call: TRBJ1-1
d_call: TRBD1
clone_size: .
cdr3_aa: CASSYNRGTYTEAFF
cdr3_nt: TGTGCCAGCAGTTATAACAGGGGGACTTACACTGAAGCTTTCTTT

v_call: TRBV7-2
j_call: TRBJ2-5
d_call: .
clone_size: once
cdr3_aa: CASSLGFRGAETQYF
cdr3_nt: TGTGCCAGCAGCTTAGGGTTCAGGGGGGCGGAGACCCAGTACTTC

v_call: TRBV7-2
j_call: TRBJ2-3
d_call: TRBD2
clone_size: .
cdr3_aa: CASSSRTRDTDTQYF
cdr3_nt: TGTGCCAGCAGCTCCCGGACTAGGGACACAGATACGCAGTATTTT

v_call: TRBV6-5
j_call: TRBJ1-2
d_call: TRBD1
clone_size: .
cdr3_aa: CASSSAQGAHGYTF
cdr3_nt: TGTGCCAGCAGTTCCGCGCAGGGGGCGCATGGCTACACCTTC

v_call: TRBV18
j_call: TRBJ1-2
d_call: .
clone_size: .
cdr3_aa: CASSTQGMRPYGYTF
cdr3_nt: TGTGCCAGCTCGACTCAGGGGATGAGGCCTTATGGCTACACCTTC

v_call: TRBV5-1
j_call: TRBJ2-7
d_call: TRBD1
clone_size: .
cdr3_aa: CASSTGPTGEAYEQYF
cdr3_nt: TGCGCCAGCAGCACCGGACCGACAGGGGAGGCCTACGAGCAGTACTTC

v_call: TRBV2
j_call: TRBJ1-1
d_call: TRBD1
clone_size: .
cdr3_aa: CASSGGQVMNTEAFF
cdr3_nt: TGTGCCAGCAGTGGTGGACAGGTGATGAACACTGAAGCTTTCTTT

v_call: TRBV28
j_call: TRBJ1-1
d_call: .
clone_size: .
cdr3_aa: CASSLLEGAFF
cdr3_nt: TGTGCCAGCAGCCTATTAGAGGGAGCTTTCTTT

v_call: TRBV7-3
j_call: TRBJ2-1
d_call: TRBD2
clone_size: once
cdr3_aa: CASSLGSGGAINEQFF
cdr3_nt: TGTGCCAGCAGCTTAGGTAGCGGGGGGGCAATCAATGAGCAGTTCTTC

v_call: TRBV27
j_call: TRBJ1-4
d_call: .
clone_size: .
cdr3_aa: CASSLSGGMNEKLFF
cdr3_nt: TGTGCCAGCAGTTTATCGGGGGGAATGAATGAAAAACTGTTTTTT

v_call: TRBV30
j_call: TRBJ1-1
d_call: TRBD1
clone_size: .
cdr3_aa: CAWRSQGAGTEAFF
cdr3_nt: TGTGCCTGGAGGTCCCAGGGGGCTGGGACTGAAGCTTTCTTT

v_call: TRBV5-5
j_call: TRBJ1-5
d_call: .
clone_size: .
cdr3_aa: CASSLSGPYSNQPQHF
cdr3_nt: TGTGCCAGCAGCTTGAGCGGCCCATATAGCAATCAGCCCCAGCATTTT

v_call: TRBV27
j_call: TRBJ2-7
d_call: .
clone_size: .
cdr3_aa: CASSERPPGTYEQYF
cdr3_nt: TGTGCCAGCAGTGAGCGGCCCCCGGGGACCTACGAGCAGTACTTC

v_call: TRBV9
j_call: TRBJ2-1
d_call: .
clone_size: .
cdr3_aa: CASSVANYNEQFF
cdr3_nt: TGTGCCAGCAGCGTAGCTAACTACAATGAGCAGTTCTTC

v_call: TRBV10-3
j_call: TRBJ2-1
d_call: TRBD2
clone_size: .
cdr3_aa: CAITSGRAGSSYNEQFF
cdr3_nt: TGTGCCATCACTAGCGGGAGGGCCGGAAGCTCCTACAATGAGCAGTTCTTC

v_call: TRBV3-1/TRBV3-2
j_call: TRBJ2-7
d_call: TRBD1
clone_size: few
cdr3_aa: CASSQGPQGAAGEQYF
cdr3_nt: TGTGCCAGCAGCCAAGGCCCACAGGGGGCGGCCGGCGAGCAGTACTTC

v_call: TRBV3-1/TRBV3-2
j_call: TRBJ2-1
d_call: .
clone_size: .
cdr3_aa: CASSPPRSDYNEQFF
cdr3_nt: TGTGCCAGCAGCCCACCGAGGTCGGACTACAATGAGCAGTTCTTC

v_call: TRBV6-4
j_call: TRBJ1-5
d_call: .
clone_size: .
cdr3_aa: CASSDGQSSNQPQHF
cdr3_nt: TGTGCCAGCAGTGACGGGCAGAGTAGCAATCAGCCCCAGCATTTT

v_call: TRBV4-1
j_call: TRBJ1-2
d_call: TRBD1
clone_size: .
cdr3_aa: CASSQPGQHYGYTF
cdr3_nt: TGCGCCAGCAGCCAGCCGGGACAGCACTATGGCTACACCTTC

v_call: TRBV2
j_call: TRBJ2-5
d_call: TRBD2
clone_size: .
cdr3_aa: CASSELTSVGETQYF
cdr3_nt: TGTGCCAGCAGTGAACTGACTAGCGTAGGGGAGACCCAGTACTTC

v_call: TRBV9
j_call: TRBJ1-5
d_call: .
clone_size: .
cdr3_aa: CASSEDGDSNQPQHF
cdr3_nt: TGTGCCAGCAGCGAAGACGGGGATAGCAATCAGCCCCAGCATTTT

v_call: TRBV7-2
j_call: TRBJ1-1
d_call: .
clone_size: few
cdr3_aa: CASSSRVKQAFF
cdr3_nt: TGTGCCAGCAGCTCGAGGGTGAAGCAAGCTTTCTTT

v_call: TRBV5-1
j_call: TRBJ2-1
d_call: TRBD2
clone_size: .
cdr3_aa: CASRRGSGSSYNEQFF
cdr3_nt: TGCGCCAGCAGGCGAGGGAGCGGGAGCTCCTACAATGAGCAGTTCTTC

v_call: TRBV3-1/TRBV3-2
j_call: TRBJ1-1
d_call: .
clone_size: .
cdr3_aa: CASSQGSGLLNTEAFF
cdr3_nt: TGTGCCAGCAGCCAAGGGTCAGGGTTGTTGAACACTGAAGCTTTCTTT

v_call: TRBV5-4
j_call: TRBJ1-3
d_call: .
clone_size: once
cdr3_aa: CASSPDSDPGNTIYF
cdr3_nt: TGTGCCAGCAGCCCCGACAGCGACCCTGGAAACACCATATATTTT

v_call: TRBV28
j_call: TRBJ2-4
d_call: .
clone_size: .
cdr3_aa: CASSPQAKNIQYF
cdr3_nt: TGTGCCAGCAGCCCCCAAGCCAAAAACATTCAGTACTTC

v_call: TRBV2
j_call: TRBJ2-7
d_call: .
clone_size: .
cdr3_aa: CASSVLTETYEQYF
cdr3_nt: TGTGCCAGCAGTGTTCTGACAGAAACCTACGAGCAGTACTTC

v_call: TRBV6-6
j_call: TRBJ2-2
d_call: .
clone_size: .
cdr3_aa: CASSSTRGTGELFF
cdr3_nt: TGTGCCAGCAGTTCGACTAGGGGCACCGGGGAGCTGTTTTTT

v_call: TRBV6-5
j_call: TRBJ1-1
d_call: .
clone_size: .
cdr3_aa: CASMMTGNTEAFF
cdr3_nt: TGTGCCAGCATGATGACGGGGAACACTGAAGCTTTCTTT

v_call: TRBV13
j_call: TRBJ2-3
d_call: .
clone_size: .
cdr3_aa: CANPGTQGPPLRAQDTQYF
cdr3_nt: TGTGCCAACCCGGGGACGCAGGGGCCCCCTCTCCGCGCTCAAGATACGCAGTATTTT

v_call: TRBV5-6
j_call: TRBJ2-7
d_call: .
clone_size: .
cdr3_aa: CASSLEGTRPTYEQYF
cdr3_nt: TGTGCCAGCAGCTTGGAGGGGACAAGACCAACCTACGAGCAGTACTTC

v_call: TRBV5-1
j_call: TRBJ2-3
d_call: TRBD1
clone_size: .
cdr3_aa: CASSLAMGQGSDTQYF
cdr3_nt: TGCGCCAGCAGCTTGGCCATGGGACAGGGATCAGATACGCAGTATTTT

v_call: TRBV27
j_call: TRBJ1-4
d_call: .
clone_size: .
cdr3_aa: CASSLSPFNEKLFF
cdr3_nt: TGTGCCAGCAGTTTATCTCCCTTTAATGAAAAACTGTTTTTT

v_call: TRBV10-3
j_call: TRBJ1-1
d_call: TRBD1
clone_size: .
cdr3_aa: CAITPGQGSEAFF
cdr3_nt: TGTGCCATCACCCCGGGACAGGGCTCTGAAGCTTTCTTT

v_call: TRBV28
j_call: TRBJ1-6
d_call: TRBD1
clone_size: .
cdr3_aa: CASSMDRGTSPLHF
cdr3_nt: TGTGCCAGCAGTATGGACAGGGGAACATCACCCCTCCACTTT

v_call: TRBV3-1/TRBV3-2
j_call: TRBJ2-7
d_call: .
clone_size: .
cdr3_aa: CASSQGARGRTSYEQYF
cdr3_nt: TGTGCCAGCAGCCAAGGAGCGCGGGGGCGCACCTCCTACGAGCAGTACTTC

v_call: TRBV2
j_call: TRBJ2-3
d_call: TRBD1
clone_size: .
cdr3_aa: CAGGGTGGFTDTQYF
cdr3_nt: TGTGCCGGTGGGGGGACAGGGGGCTTCACAGATACGCAGTATTTT

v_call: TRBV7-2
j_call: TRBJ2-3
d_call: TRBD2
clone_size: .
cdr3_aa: CASSLVGTSGRADTQYF
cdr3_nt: TGTGCCAGCAGCTTAGTTGGGACTAGCGGGAGAGCTGATACGCAGTATTTT

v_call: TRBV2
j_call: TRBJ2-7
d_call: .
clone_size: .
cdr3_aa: CASSAGPLQPKEYEQYF
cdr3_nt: TGTGCCAGCAGTGCAGGTCCCCTTCAGCCAAAAGAGTACGAGCAGTACTTC

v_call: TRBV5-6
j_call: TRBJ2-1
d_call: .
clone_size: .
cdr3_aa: CASSLDRVGNEQFF
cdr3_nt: TGTGCCAGCAGCTTGGACAGGGTAGGCAATGAGCAGTTCTTC

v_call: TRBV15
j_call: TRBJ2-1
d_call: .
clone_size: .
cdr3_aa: CATSRGLGYEQFF
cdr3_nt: TGTGCCACCAGCAGAGGCCTCGGGTACGAGCAGTTCTTC